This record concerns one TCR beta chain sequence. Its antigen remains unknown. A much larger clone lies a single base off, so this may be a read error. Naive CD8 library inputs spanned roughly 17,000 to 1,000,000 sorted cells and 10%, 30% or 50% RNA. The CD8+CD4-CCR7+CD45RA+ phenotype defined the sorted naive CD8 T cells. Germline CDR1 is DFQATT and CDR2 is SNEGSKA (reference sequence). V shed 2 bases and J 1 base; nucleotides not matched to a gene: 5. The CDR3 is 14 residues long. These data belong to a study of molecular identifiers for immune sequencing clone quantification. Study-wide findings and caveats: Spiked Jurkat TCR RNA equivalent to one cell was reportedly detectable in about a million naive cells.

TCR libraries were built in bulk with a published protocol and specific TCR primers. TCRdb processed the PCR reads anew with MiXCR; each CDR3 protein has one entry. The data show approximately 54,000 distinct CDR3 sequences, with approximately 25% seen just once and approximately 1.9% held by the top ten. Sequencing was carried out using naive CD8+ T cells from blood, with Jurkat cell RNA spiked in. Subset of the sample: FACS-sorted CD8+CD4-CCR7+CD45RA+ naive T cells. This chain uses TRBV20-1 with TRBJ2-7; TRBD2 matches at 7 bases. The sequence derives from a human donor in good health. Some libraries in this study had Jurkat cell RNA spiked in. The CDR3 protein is CSARLLAPSYEQYF. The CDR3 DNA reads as TGCAGTGCTAGACTACTAGCGCCTTCCTACGAGCAGTACTTC.